This T cell receptor (beta chain) was sequenced for a study of early T cells in non-severe SARS-CoV-2 infection. Looking at the study overall: Unpaired chains resulted from sequencing bulk RNA of unsorted whole blood.

This CDR3 comprises 15 residues. V was shortened by 4 bases and J by 3 bases, with 16 bases between the two germline ends. Germline loops: CDR1 SGHDT, CDR2 YYEEEE. This clonotype was detected ten times or more. Its specificity is not known. Unique molecular identifiers tagged individual cDNA molecules. TCRdb independently ran MiXCR on the 5' RACE reads; one entry per CDR3 protein. Counted here are about 26,000 distinct CDR3 sequences, roughly 4.2% occurring once; the ten biggest clones make up 4.5% to 7%. Notes on the study in general: Using VDJdb, the matching emphasized anti-spike CD8 responses while missing private and CD4 specificities.

The sample comprised whole blood. V gene TRBV5-6 combines with J gene TRBJ1-1; D is ambiguous. The TCR originated in an adult who was a healthcare worker with PCR-confirmed SARS-CoV-2 infection or an uninfected control (not recorded which). This CDR3 is CASSPFDMEDTEAFF. The CDR3 bases are TGTGCCAGCAGCCCCTTTGATATGGAGGACACTGAAGCTTTCTTT.